Below, one T cell receptor (beta chain) is given with its context. The sample holds a few counts of this clone. Its antigen remains undetermined. Base qualities are not recorded, but no much larger clone differs from it by a single base. The trial excluded patients who had a history of autoimmune disease or were on systemic immunosuppression. Peripheral blood for TCR sequencing was drawn from every dose cohort at baseline, at cycle 4 day 1 and at cycle 7 day 1. Samples were obtained from an open-label, multicenter, first-in-human phase I dose-escalation trial of ivuxolimab. Adults with locally advanced or metastatic melanoma, renal cell carcinoma, hepatocellular carcinoma or head and neck squamous cell carcinoma were enrolled in the trial. Before TCR sequencing, CD4+ T cells and CD8+ T cells from peripheral blood were sorted into separate populations. The sample originates from a study of OX40 agonist ivuxolimab in advanced cancers. Study-level background: Ivuxolimab was an agonistic, fully human IgG2 monoclonal antibody directed against OX40 (CD134), a costimulatory receptor. Prior anti-PD-1, anti-PD-L1 or anti-CTLA-4 therapy was permitted, and approximately 40% of dose-escalation patients had received checkpoint inhibitors. In the dose-escalation cohort, 82.7% of patients were male, and the mean age was roughly 60 years, with a range of 23 to 79. Intravenous ivuxolimab was administered to patients every 2 weeks at six dose levels: 0.01, 0.1, 0.3, 1.5, 3 and 10 mg/kg. Of the approximately 50 dose-escalation patients, hepatocellular carcinoma was present in about 20, melanoma in approximately 15, renal cell carcinoma in 9 and head and neck cancer in 9. Three dose-escalation patients achieved partial responses, one with hepatocellular carcinoma and two with cutaneous melanoma. The purpose of peripheral TCRbeta sequencing was to test whether ivuxolimab changed TCR sequence diversity and led to clonal T-cell expansion. The monotherapy dose-escalation portion (N ≈ 57 patients) of the phase I ivuxolimab trial is reported in the paper. General findings and caveats noted by the study authors: After ivuxolimab, CD8+ T cells had more expanded clones than CD4+ T cells on average. Partial responders in the 0.1-3.0 mg/kg groups had among the lowest normalized peripheral clonal expansion, especially among CD8+ T cells. Low levels of normalized T-cell clonal expansion were also shown by some nonresponding patients. At doses of 0.1 to 3.0 mg/kg, clonal expansion of both CD4+ and CD8+ blood T cells was observed from baseline to week 6. Antigen specificity was not determined for the clonally expanded peripheral T cells.

Based on the germline V gene, the CDR1 and CDR2 sequences are SGHVS and FQNEAQ. CDR3 length: 15 amino acids, cysteine to phenylalanine. The entry retains the CDR3 DNA only, 45 bases that are in frame from base 1. Relative to germline, V is 5 bases shorter and J is 7 bases shorter, with 18 bases between their ends. Genomic DNA was isolated from the sorted cells so that the TCRbeta CDR3 region could be sequenced. The immunoSEQ Assay was used for sequencing of TCRbeta CDR3 regions. Not all clones reach the TCRdb copy of this immuneACCESS table, which keeps in-frame sequences only. Checked studies attribute under half of the gap to unresolved V genes and leave the rest unexplained. In this sample the table shows more than 9,000 clones, about three quarters of which occur a single time. The ten largest clones take up roughly 10% of the sample.

The receptor comes from an adult with an advanced solid tumor such as melanoma, head and neck, liver or kidney cancer. Sequenced here: CD4+ or CD8+ T cells sorted from blood, sampled in a trial of the OX40 agonist ivuxolimab. The sequence joins TRBV7-8 to TRBJ2-1; a weak D assignment points to TRBD1 (7 bases agree). The bases read TGTGCCAGCAGCCAGGGGGGTATAGAAGTAAATGAGCAGTTCTTC. Its translation reads: CASSQGGIEVNEQFF.